This T cell receptor beta chain comes out of a study of T-cell memory formation after mild COVID-19. TCRdb called the 5' RACE reads again in MiXCR, with one record for every CDR3 protein. Of more than 200,000 distinct CDR3 sequences listed, 15% to 20% were seen once; the top ten hold around 3.7%. Germline-derived CDR1 and CDR2 are SGHVS and FQNEAQ. The CDR3 runs to 14 residues. Trimming took 4 bases from V and 4 from J, leaving 10 bases between them. This clonotype showed up many times. This TCR was recovered from a man younger than 30 who had mild COVID-19 (a few samples of this study predate the infection). Cell type and time point are not known. V and J are TRBV7-8 and TRBJ2-2, with D perhaps TRBD1 (6 bases). Material: PBMCs or a T cell subset sorted from them (not recorded which). The DNA of the CDR3 is TGTGCCAGCAGCTCCTTAGGGGGCACCGGGGAGCTGTTTTTT. Its translation: CASSSLGGTGELFF.